Following are 25 T cell receptor beta chains from one sample sequenced in a study of blood T cell repertoires in COVID-19. Only in-frame clones appear in the TCRdb table, and some are missing; sequencing was by immunoSEQ multiplex PCR. The table lists nearly 110,000 clones, 90% to 95% of them singletons. Sequenced material: peripheral blood. These receptors were taken from a woman aged 25-40 years with acute or convalescent COVID-19.

This clone was detected only once. The rearrangement uses TRBV10-2 and TRBJ2-1, with TRBD2 matching 9 bases. V shed 2 bases and J 12 bases; nucleotides not matched to a gene: 14. Per germline, CDR1 WSHSY and CDR2 SAAADI. CDR3 length equals 16 residues. This chain's CDR3 is CASSEIRAGGPPSQFF. CDR3 DNA sequence: TGCGCCAGCAGTGAGATCCGAGCGGGGGGTCCCCCCTCGCAGTTCTTC.

CDR3 loop: CASSQDSNSMGTEAFF. The CDR3 DNA reads TGTGCCAGCTCACAAGACAGTAACAGCATGGGCACTGAAGCTTTCTTT. The chain links TRBV18 to TRBJ1-1, with a weak D call TRBD1 (5 bases). The V end was cut by 4 bases, the J end by 4 bases, with 19 bases between. The CDR3 loop spans 16 amino acids. CDR1 and CDR2 (germline): KGHSH, LQKENI.

This rearrangement joins TRBV7-3 to TRBJ2-3; tentative D call: TRBD2 (6 bases). The germline V gene has CDR1 SGHTA and CDR2 FQGTGA. This CDR3 has 15 residues. Trimming pared 5 bases from V and 5 bases from J, leaving 17 bases between. The DNA for the CDR3 is TGTGCCAGCAGCCCGCGGGACGGCATAGGAGATACGCAGTATTTT. This translates into CASSPRDGIGDTQYF.

The chain carries TRBV29-1 and TRBJ2-7; the D gene is possibly TRBD1 (6 bases). The CDR3 consists of 11 residues. V lost 7 bases and J 4 bases, leaving 11 bases between the germline ends. CDR1 and CDR2 from the germline V gene are SQVTM and ANQGSEA. The CDR3 sequence is CSAQGAYEQYF. As DNA, the CDR3 is TGCAGCGCACAGGGAGCGTACGAGCAGTACTTC.

This chain joins TRBV28 and TRBJ1-1, with TRBD1 matching over 9 bases. The junction had 10 bases not matched to a gene; V was cut back by 6 bases and J by 8 bases. The CDR3 consists of 14 residues. CDR1 MDHEN and CDR2 SYDVKM come from the germline V gene. This CDR3 is CASRKQGASHEAFF. In nucleotides, the CDR3 is TGTGCCAGCAGGAAACAGGGGGCTAGTCACGAAGCTTTCTTT.

V and J are TRBV7-9 and TRBJ1-4; D unresolved. The length of the CDR3 is 11 residues. The V gene lost 5 bases and the J gene lost 5 bases, with 3 bases spanning the gap. Germline CDR1 SEHNR, CDR2 FQNEAQ (reference sequence). This CDR3 reads CASSENEKLFF. As DNA, the CDR3 is TGTGCCAGCAGCGAGAATGAAAAACTGTTTTTT.

The genes are TRBV4-3 and TRBJ2-7; D may be TRBD1 (6 bases). Germline V gene lookup returns CDR1 LGHNA and CDR2 YSLEER. Trimming shortened V by 2 bases and J by 6 bases, and 14 bases separated the two germline ends. This CDR3 has 14 amino acids. CDR3 sequence reads: CASSQTAGVSEQYF. The CDR3 nucleotides read TGCGCCAGCAGCCAAACAGCAGGGGTAAGCGAGCAGTACTTC.

The gene calls are TRBV7-2 and TRBJ1-4; TRBD1 matches 8 bases. The CDR3 contains 15 residues. V gave up 4 bases and J gave up 4 bases; unmatched junction bases: 5. Germline CDR1 reads SGHTA; CDR2 reads FQGNSA. The CDR3 is CASSSSQGGNEKLFF. The CDR3 coding sequence is TGTGCCAGCAGCTCTTCACAGGGGGGTAATGAAAAACTGTTTTTT.

The rearrangement joins TRBV10-3 to TRBJ2-1; the match to TRBD2 covers 11 bases. J was trimmed by 4 bases and V by 2 bases; bases with no gene match: 7. The CDR3 runs to 17 residues. Germline CDR1 ENHRY, CDR2 SYGVKD. CDR3 region: CAISEVLAGAAYNEQFF. The DNA for the CDR3 is TGTGCCATCAGTGAGGTACTAGCGGGGGCCGCTTACAATGAGCAGTTCTTC.

The rearrangement uses TRBV6-5 and TRBJ1-5; D gene ambiguous. The CDR3 has 13 amino acids. V shed 8 bases and J shed 9 bases, with 17 bases lying between them. CDR1 is MNHEY and CDR2 is SVGAGI in the germline V gene. The CDR3 nucleotides read TGTGCCAGCGGCGCGGCGGGGATATCGCCCCAGCATTTT. This gives the protein CASGAAGISPQHF.

The J gene is TRBJ2-7, the V gene TRBV6-6; 7 nucleotides match TRBD2. V lost 6 bases and J lost 3; bases outside the gene matches: 14. Germline V gene data show CDR1 as MNHNY and CDR2 as SVGAGI (reference sequence). This CDR3 has 16 amino acids. CDR3 DNA: TGTGCCAGCAGCCCATGGACTAGTCGGGGTGACTACGAGCAGTACTTC. It translates to CASSPWTSRGDYEQYF.

The CDR3 DNA sequence: TGTGCCAGCAGCTCCTCTAGCGGGAGGCACATCGAGCAGTACTTC. Translated, it gives CASSSSSGRHIEQYF. The chain has TRBV5-4 and TRBJ2-7, with 11 positions matching TRBD2. Trimming cost V 3 bases and J 6 bases; bases outside gene matches: 8. The CDR3 contains 15 residues. Germline V gene lookup returns CDR1 SGHNT and CDR2 YYREEE (reference sequence).

The chain is built from TRBV15 and TRBJ2-5; D gene uncertain. Germline-derived CDR1 and CDR2 are LNHNV and YYDKDF (reference sequence). The CDR3 has 15 residues. V shed 0 bases and J shed 1 base, with 9 bases lying between them. CDR3 protein: CATSREQLLQETQYF. Written as DNA, the CDR3 is TGTGCCACCAGCAGAGAACAGTTACTCCAAGAGACCCAGTACTTC.

This clone was picked up a small number of times. The chain recombines TRBV11-2 with TRBJ1-1; D might be TRBD1 (5 bases). Looked up from germline, CDR1 is SGHAT and CDR2 is FQNNGV. This CDR3 is 15 amino acids long. Trimming left V 5 bases short and J 1 base short, with 14 bases between. The CDR3 DNA follows: TGTGCCAGCAGCGGAGGGCCTACAGGGAACACTGAAGCTTTCTTT. It translates to CASSGGPTGNTEAFF.

The chain has TRBV4-3 and TRBJ2-1; 8 bases line up with TRBD2. V trimming: 5 bases; J trimming: 3 bases; junction bases outside the gene matches: 12. The CDR3 has 17 amino acids. Germline values: CDR1 LGHNA, CDR2 YSLEER. The CDR3 here is CASSEQIAGSYYNEQFF. CDR3 nucleotides: TGCGCCAGCAGCGAGCAAATAGCGGGATCCTACTACAATGAGCAGTTCTTC.

The chain links TRBV11-2 to TRBJ2-5; TRBD2 is a possible D gene (6 bases). The CDR3 is made up of 16 amino acids. V was pared by 6 bases and J by 6 bases, with 23 bases between. Germline values: CDR1 SGHAT, CDR2 FQNNGV. The CDR3 is CASRLLKDAEGKTQYF. The CDR3 coding sequence is TGTGCCAGCAGGCTCCTTAAGGACGCGGAGGGGAAGACCCAGTACTTC. Based on the CDR3 plus reference TRBV11-2 and TRBJ2-5, the full variable domain is EAGVAQSPRYKIIEKRQSVAFWCNPISGHATLYWYQQILGQGPKLLIQFQNNGVVDDSQLPKDRFSAERLKGVDSTLKIQPAKLEDSAVYLCASRLLKDAEGKTQYFGPGTRLLVL.

This clone was found once. The J gene is TRBJ2-5, the V gene TRBV21-1; whether TRBD2, the table's D call, matches the DNA was not checked. TRBV21-1 is a listed pseudogene. This CDR3 has 14 residues. The CDR3 DNA sequence: TGTGCCAGCCCGGGGTCCGTGAGCCAAGAGACCCAGTACTTC. This gives the protein CASPGSVSQETQYF.

This chain links TRBV28 with TRBJ1-2; no clear D gene. CDR1 and CDR2 from the germline V gene are MDHEN and SYDVKM. The V and J ends lost 5 bases and 0 bases respectively, with 7 bases between them. This CDR3 region has 13 residues. Here the CDR3 DNA reads TGTGCCAGCAGTCCTAGCCCTAACTATGGCTACACCTTC. It specifies CASSPSPNYGYTF.

V is TRBV10-3 and J is TRBJ1-2, with TRBD1 matching over 8 bases. The V gene's germline CDR1 is ENHRY and CDR2 SYGVKD. The CDR3 has 18 amino acids. V trimming: 6 bases; J trimming: 2 bases; junction bases outside the gene matches: 17. The chain's CDR3 is CAISPRGRSPSGNYGYTF. DNA for the CDR3: TGTGCCATCAGCCCCAGGGGGCGTAGCCCCTCGGGAAACTATGGCTACACCTTC.

This clone was observed a single time. The chain links TRBV10-3 to TRBJ2-1; 9 nucleotides line up with TRBD2. Per the germline V gene, CDR1 is ENHRY and CDR2 is SYGVKD. The CDR3 contains 20 residues. Trimming took 0 bases from V and 4 from J; bases not matched to a gene: 16. The CDR3 DNA is TGTGCCATCAGTGAGTCGAGGGGGACCGATAGCGGGAGAGAGTACAATGAGCAGTTCTTC. It translates to CAISESRGTDSGREYNEQFF.

The chain carries TRBV23-1 and TRBJ1-5, with 7 bases fitting TRBD1. TRBV23-1 is noted as an ORF with a role that remains uncertain. The CDR3 is 15 residues long. J was trimmed by 5 bases and V by 2 bases; bases with no gene match: 6. In DNA, the CDR3 is TGCGCCAGCAGTCAACAGGGGACAGTTGATCAGCCCCAGCATTTT. Translated, it gives CASSQQGTVDQPQHF.

The chain has TRBV10-3 and TRBJ2-3; 8 bases are a match to TRBD2. This CDR3 comprises 17 residues. V was clipped by 4 bases and J by 3 bases; unmatched bases: 12. Germline-derived CDR1 and CDR2 are ENHRY and SYGVKD. The DNA of the CDR3 is TGTGCCATCAGTGCGGCGGGAGGAGACTTGGGGACAGATACGCAGTATTTT. Amino acids: CAISAAGGDLGTDTQYF.

The genes are TRBV3-1 (or the pseudogene TRBV3-2) and TRBJ2-7; no firm D call. Germline-derived CDR1 and CDR2 are LGHDT and YNNKEL (reference sequence). The CDR3 spans 14 residues. The ends were cut back, 1 base at V and 3 bases at J, with 10 bases in the middle. This CDR3 reads CASSQGSEVYEQYF. The CDR3 DNA follows: TGTGCCAGCAGCCAAGGGAGCGAGGTCTACGAGCAGTACTTC.

The chain joins TRBV5-1 to TRBJ1-1, with 7 nucleotides matching TRBD1. Germline CDR1 is SGHRS and CDR2 is YFSETQ. CDR3 length: 14 residues. Unmatched junction bases numbered 10, after V lost 0 bases and J lost 11 bases. CDR3 DNA sequence: TGCGCCAGCAGCTTGGTTTTTAACCAGGGGGATGCTTTCTTT. Amino acids: CASSLVFNQGDAFF.

V usage is TRBV19 and J usage is TRBJ2-7; 10 bases map to TRBD1. CDR1 and CDR2 (germline): LNHDA, SQIVND (reference sequence). This CDR3 has 16 amino acids. Trimming at V came to 6 bases and at J to 4 bases, leaving 12 bases not matched to a gene. The DNA of the CDR3 is TGTGCCAGTAGACAGACCGGGACAGGGGTAGGGTACGAGCAGTACTTC. Protein sequence: CASRQTGTGVGYEQYF. Complete variable domain (other parts from reference TRBV19 and TRBJ2-7): DGGITQSPKYLFRKEGQNVTLSCEQNLNHDAMYWYRQDPGQGLRLIYYSQIVNDFQKGDIAEGYSVSREKKESFPLTVTSAQKNPTAFYLCASRQTGTGVGYEQYFGPGTRLTVT.